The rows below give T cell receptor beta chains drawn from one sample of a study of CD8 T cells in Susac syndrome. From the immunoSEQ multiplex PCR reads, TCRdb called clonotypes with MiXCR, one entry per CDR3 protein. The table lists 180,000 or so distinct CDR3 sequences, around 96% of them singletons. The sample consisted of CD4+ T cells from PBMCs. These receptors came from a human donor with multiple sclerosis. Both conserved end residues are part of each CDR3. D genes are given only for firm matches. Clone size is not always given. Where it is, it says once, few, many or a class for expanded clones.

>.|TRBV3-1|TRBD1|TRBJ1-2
CASGDRGRLYGYTF
TGTGCCAGCGGCGACAGGGGGCGGCTCTATGGCTACACCTTC
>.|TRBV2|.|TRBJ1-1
CASSAAGLNTEAFF
TGTGCCAGCAGTGCCGCCGGGTTGAACACTGAAGCTTTCTTT
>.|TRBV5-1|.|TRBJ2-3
CASSETRETQYF
TGCGCCAGCAGCGAGACCAGGGAGACGCAGTATTTT
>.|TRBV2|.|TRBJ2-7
CASSGPGGLGEQYF
TGTGCCAGCAGTGGGCCAGGGGGACTGGGCGAGCAGTACTTC
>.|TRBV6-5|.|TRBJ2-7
CASSTATGKQYF
TGTGCCAGCAGTACTGCGACAGGAAAGCAGTACTTC
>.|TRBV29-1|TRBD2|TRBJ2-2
CSAGLSRGSGRSTGELFF
TGCAGCGCCGGACTTTCCCGGGGTAGCGGGAGGAGCACCGGGGAGCTGTTTTTT
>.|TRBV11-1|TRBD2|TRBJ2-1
CASSLNRDYGAFF
TGTGCCAGCAGCTTAAACCGGGACTACGGCGCGTTCTTC
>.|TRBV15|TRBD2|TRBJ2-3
CATSTLAGGPGVDTQYF
TGTGCCACCAGCACGCTAGCGGGGGGGCCGGGTGTAGATACGCAGTATTTT
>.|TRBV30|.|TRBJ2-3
CAWSVRTDTQYF
TGTGCCTGGAGTGTAAGGACAGATACGCAGTATTTT
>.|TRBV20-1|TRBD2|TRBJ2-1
CSALSGRHSNEQFF
TGCAGTGCTCTAAGCGGGAGGCACTCCAATGAGCAGTTCTTC
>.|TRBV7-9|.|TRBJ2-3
CASSIGSHPGTDTQYF
TGTGCCAGCAGCATTGGATCTCACCCCGGCACAGATACGCAGTATTTT
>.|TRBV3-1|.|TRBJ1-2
CASSMEIGKGYTF
TGTGCCAGCAGCATGGAGATCGGGAAAGGCTACACCTTC
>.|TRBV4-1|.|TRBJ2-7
CASSREGRPYEQYF
TGCGCCAGCAGCCGTGAAGGTAGGCCCTACGAGCAGTACTTC
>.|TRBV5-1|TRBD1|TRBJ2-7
CASSLSYGTGAGEQYF
TGCGCCAGCAGCTTGTCATACGGGACAGGGGCTGGCGAGCAGTACTTC
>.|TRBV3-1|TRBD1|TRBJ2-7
CASSTRQGRVEQYF
TGTGCCAGCAGCACCCGACAGGGAAGAGTCGAGCAGTACTTC
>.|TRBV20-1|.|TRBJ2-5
CSARDQQETQYF
TGCAGTGCTAGAGATCAGCAAGAGACCCAGTACTTC
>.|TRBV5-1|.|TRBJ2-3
CASSLATDSTDTQYF
TGCGCCAGCAGCTTGGCCACGGATAGCACAGATACGCAGTATTTT
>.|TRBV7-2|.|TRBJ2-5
CASSLAGGGPETQYF
TGTGCCAGCAGCTTAGCCGGTGGAGGGCCAGAGACCCAGTACTTC
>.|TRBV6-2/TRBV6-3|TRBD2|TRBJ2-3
CASSLRALADDTQYF
TGTGCCAGCAGTTTGAGGGCTCTAGCGGACGATACGCAGTATTTT
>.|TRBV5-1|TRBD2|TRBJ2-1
CASSLVAGRYNEQFF
TGCGCCAGCAGCTTGGTAGCGGGGCGCTACAATGAGCAGTTCTTC
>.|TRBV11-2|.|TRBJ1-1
CASSLDSGGAFF
TGTGCCAGCAGCTTAGATTCGGGTGGAGCTTTCTTT
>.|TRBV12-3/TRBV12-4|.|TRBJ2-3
CASSFGPGTDTQYF
TGTGCCAGCAGTTTCGGCCCGGGCACAGATACGCAGTATTTT
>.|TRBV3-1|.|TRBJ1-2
CASSQDIGFHTF
TGTGCCAGCAGCCAAGATATTGGGTTCCACACCTTC
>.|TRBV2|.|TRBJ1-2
CASSENYGYTF
TGTGCCAGCAGTGAGAACTATGGCTACACCTTC
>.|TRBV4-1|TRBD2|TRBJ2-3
CASSRKAGDTDTQYF
TGCGCCAGCAGCCGTAAAGCGGGAGACACAGATACGCAGTATTTT
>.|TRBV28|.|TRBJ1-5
CASSERTIAQHF
TGTGCCAGCAGTGAGAGGACCATCGCCCAGCATTTT
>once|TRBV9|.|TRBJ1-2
CASSARQVGYTF
TGTGCCAGCAGCGCCAGGCAGGTTGGCTACACCTTC
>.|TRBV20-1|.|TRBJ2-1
CSASSPPASYNEQFF
TGCAGTGCTAGTTCCCCCCCGGCCTCCTACAATGAGCAGTTCTTC
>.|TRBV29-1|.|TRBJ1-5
CSVGLTAGNQPQHF
TGCAGCGTTGGGCTGACGGCGGGCAATCAGCCCCAGCATTTT
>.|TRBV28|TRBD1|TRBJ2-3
CASSRYRGASTDTQYF
TGTGCCAGCAGTCGATACAGGGGGGCGAGCACAGATACGCAGTATTTT
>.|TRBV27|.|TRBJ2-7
CASSSLQGKQYF
TGTGCCAGCAGTTCGTTGCAAGGAAAGCAGTACTTC
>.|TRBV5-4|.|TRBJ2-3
CASSLGQIRTDTQYF
TGTGCCAGCAGCTTGGGGCAGATACGCACAGATACGCAGTATTTT
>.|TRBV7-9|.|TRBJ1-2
CASSLGSDNYGYTF
TGTGCCAGCAGCTTAGGGAGTGACAACTATGGCTACACCTTC
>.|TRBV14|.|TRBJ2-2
CASSLSPNTGELFF
TGTGCCAGCAGCCTATCCCCCAACACCGGGGAGCTGTTTTTT
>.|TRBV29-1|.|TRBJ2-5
CSVSKADPQETQYF
TGCAGCGTTTCGAAGGCAGACCCCCAAGAGACCCAGTACTTC
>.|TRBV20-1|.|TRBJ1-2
CSASSLYYGYTF
TGCAGTGCTAGCAGCTTGTACTATGGCTACACCTTC
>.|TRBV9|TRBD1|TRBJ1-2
CASSVDGTDYGYTF
TGTGCCAGCAGCGTAGACGGGACAGACTATGGCTACACCTTC
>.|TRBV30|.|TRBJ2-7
CAWRTRESSYEQYF
TGTGCCTGGCGCACCCGGGAGAGCTCCTACGAGCAGTACTTC
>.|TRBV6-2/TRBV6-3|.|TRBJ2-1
CASSYRRWRSNEQFF
TGTGCCAGCAGTTACCGTCGTTGGAGATCAAATGAGCAGTTCTTC
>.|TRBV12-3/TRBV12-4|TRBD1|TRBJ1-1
CASRYPLGTGGSVTEAFF
TGTGCCAGCAGGTATCCTTTGGGGACAGGGGGCTCGGTCACTGAAGCTTTCTTT
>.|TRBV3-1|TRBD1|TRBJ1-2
CASSQVVTGTNGYTF
TGTGCCAGCAGCCAAGTTGTGACAGGGACCAATGGCTACACCTTC
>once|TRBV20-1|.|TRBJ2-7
CSAHWTYEQYF
TGCAGTGCTCACTGGACCTACGAGCAGTACTTC
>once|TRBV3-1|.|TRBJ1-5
CASSHLGNQPQHF
TGTGCCAGCAGCCATCTAGGTAATCAGCCCCAGCATTTT
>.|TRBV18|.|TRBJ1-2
CASSPTPGGQGYGYTF
TGTGCCAGCTCACCAACCCCCGGGGGGCAAGGCTATGGCTACACCTTC
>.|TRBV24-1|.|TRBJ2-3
CATSEGPHTQYF
TGTGCCACCTCGGAGGGCCCCCATACGCAGTATTTT
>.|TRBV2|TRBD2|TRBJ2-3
CASSERLAGMDTQYF
TGTGCCAGCAGTGAACGGCTAGCGGGGATGGATACGCAGTATTTT